Described below is a single T cell receptor (beta chain) sequence and its context. The PCR had 60 Vbeta and 13 Jbeta primers. Sequencing was performed with immunoSEQ multiplex PCR; in TCRdb, only in-frame clones are kept and a portion is missing. This sample lists about 130,000 clones; its ten largest clones have around 2.9%. The sample belongs to a study of cytomegalovirus exposure and HLA in healthy donors. The germline V gene encodes CDR1 MNHNY and CDR2 SVGAGI (reference sequence). This CDR3 contains 13 residues. Trimming at V came to 7 bases and at J to 5 bases, leaving 4 bases not matched to a gene.

The TCR originated in a man aged 25 to 40 in good health and CMV-seronegative. The sequenced sample consisted of PBMCs. This chain connects TRBV6-6 to TRBJ2-2; 7 bases are a match to TRBD2. CDR3 nucleotides: TGTGCCAGCACAACGGGGGGAACCGGGGAGCTGTTTTTT. Its translation: CASTTGGTGELFF.